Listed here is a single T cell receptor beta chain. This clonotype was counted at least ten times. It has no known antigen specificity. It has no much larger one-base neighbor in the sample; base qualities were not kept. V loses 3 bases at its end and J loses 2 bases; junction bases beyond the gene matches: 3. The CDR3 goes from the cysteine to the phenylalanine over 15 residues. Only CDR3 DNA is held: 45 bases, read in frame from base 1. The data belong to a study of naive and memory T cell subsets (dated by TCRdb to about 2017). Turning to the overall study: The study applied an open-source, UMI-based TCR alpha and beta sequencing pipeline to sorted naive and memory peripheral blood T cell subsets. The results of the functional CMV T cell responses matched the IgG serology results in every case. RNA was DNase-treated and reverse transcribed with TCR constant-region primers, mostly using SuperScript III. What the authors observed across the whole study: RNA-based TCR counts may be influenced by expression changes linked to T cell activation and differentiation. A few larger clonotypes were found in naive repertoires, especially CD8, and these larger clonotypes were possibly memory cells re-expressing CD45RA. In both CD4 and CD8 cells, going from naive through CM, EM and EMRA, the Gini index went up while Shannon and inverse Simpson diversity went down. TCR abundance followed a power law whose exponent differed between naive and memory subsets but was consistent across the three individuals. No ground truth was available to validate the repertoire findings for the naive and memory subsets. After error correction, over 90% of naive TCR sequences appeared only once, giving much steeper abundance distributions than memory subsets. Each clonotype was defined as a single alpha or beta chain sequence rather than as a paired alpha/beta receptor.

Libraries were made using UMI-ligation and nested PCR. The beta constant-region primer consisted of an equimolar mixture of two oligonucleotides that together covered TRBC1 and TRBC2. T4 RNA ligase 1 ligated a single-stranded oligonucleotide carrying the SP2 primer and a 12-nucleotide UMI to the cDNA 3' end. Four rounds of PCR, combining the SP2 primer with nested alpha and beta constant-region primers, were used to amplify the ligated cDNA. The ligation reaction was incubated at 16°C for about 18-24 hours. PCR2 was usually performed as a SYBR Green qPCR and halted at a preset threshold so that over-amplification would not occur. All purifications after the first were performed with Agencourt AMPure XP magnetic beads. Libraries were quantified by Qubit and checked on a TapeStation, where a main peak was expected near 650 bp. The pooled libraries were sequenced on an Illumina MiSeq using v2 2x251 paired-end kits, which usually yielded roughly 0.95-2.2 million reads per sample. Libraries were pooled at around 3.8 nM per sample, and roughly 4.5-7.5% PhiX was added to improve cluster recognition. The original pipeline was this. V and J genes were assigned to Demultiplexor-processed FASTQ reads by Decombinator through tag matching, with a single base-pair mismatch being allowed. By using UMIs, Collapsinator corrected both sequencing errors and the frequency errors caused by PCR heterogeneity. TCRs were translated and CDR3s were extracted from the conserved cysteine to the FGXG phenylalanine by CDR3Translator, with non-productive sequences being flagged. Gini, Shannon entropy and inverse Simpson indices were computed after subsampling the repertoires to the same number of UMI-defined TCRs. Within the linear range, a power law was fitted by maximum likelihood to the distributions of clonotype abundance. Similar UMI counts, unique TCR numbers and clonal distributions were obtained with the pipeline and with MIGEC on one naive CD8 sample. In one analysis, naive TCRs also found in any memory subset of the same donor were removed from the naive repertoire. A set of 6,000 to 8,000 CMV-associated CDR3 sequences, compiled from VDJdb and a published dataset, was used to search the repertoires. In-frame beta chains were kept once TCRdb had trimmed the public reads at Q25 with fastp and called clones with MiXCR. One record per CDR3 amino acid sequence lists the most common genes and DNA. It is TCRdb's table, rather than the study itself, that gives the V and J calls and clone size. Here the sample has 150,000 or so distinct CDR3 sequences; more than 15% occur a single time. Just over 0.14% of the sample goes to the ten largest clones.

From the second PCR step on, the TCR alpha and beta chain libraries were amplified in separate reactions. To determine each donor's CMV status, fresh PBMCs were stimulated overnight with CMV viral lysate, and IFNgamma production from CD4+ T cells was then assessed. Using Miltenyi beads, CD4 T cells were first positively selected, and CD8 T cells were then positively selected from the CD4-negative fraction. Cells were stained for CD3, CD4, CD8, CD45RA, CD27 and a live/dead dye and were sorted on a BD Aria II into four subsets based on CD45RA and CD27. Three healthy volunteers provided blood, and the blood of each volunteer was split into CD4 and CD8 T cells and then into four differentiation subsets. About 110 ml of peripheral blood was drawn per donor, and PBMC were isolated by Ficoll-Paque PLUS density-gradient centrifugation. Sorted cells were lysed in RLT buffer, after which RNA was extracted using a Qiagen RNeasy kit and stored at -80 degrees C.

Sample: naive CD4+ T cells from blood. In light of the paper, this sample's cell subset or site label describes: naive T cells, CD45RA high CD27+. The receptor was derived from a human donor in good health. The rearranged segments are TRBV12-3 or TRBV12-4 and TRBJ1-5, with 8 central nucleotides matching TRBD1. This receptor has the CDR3 CASSFGQGGNQPQHF. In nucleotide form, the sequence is TGTGCCAGCAGTTTTGGACAGGGAGGCAATCAGCCCCAGCATTTT.